The clone carrying this TCR beta chain was observed a few times. Its target is unknown. Germline V gene sequence: CDR1 KGHDR, CDR2 SFDVKD. This CDR3 is built from 12 residues. J was trimmed by 7 bases and V by 7 bases; bases with no gene match: 3. This sample stems from a study of regulatory T cells in long-lasting Graves disease. The time point denotes: persistent/refractory GD, antithyroid drugs over 5 years with positive TRAb. Construction of the TCR library relied on RNA isolated from PBMCs. The patient group derived from an endocrinology department in Xi'an, China. HTBI primers from iRepertoire and Arm-PCR of CDR3 regions yielded the TCR beta libraries. TCRdb processed the multiplex PCR reads anew with MiXCR; each CDR3 protein has one entry. Among some 450,000 distinct CDR3 sequences listed, around 22% were seen once. Study results and limitations: Persistent disease preferred TRBV28, TRBJ1-2 and TRBJ2-5; new disease, TRBV20-1 and TRBJ2-1. New patients shared 750 to 1,000 public clonotypes, and persistent patients shared more, with 2,741.

The J gene is TRBJ1-1, the V gene TRBV24-1, with 9 positions matching TRBD1. The material was peripheral blood mononuclear cells (PBMCs), obtained when the disease was refractory, from a patient treated with antithyroid drugs. The clonotype was recovered from a female donor with Graves disease. The CDR3, as DNA: TGTGCCACCAGCGGGACAGGGTTTGAAGCTTTCTTT. It encodes CATSGTGFEAFF.